Included here is one T cell receptor (beta chain) sequence, with context. The CDR3 sequence is 16 residues long. Germline V CDR1 and CDR2: MGHRA, YSYEKL. The V gene lost 2 bases and the J gene lost 5 bases, with 18 bases spanning the gap. The data were taken from a study of blood T cell repertoires in COVID-19. For the study at large: Donors in the United States, Italy and Spain gave samples during acute or convalescent COVID-19. Sources were T cells, B-cell-depleted T cells, or PBMCs; the material itself was cDNA or gDNA.

Source study methods: Amplification from reference gene primers served as the basis for estimated nucleated cell counts. The table came from immunoSEQ multiplex PCR; TCRdb's copy has only in-frame clones and leaves some out. For V, J and clone size, that table is used; D and trimming come from the DNA. The data hold approximately 73,000 clones, with roughly 87% observed a single time. The specimen sequenced was peripheral blood. This clonotype was obtained from a man older than 75 with acute or convalescent COVID-19. The rearrangement joins TRBV4-1 to TRBJ1-1; perhaps TRBD1 as D (6 bases). The CDR3 DNA follows: TGCGCCAGCAGCCAATTCCCTACAGGGTTCCGGACTGAAGCTTTCTTT. It specifies CASSQFPTGFRTEAFF.